This T cell receptor beta chain was observed in a study of vaccination and CD4 T cells after COVID-19. Sample treatment: roughly 10-day PBMC culture with coronavirus spike peptide pools or control peptides (ViraFEST assay). This clonotype counts as medium-sized. The antigen remains unidentified. Per the germline V gene, CDR1 is DFQATT and CDR2 is SNEGSKA (reference sequence). The germline V and J ends were trimmed by 1 base and 0 bases, with 6 bases remaining between them. The CDR3 has 13 amino acids. Cultured CD4+ T cells had their DNA profiled by the Oncomine TCR Beta short-read assay. TCRdb analysed the PCR reads with MiXCR anew, one entry per CDR3 protein. The table lists about 13,000 distinct CDR3 sequences, over 35% of them singletons.

This rearrangement joins TRBV20-1 to TRBJ1-1; D gene unclear. Sequenced material: CD4+ T cells from blood, cultured in vitro, taken after SARS-CoV-2 vaccination. The TCR sequence derives from a human donor who had recovered from COVID-19. The CDR3 DNA sequence: TGCAGTGCTAGAGTTCCTATGAACACTGAAGCTTTCTTT. It is translated as CSARVPMNTEAFF.